The next 21 T cell receptor beta chains were all read from a single sample in a study of vaccination and CD4 T cells after COVID-19. As for treatment: 10-day PBMC culture with coronavirus spike peptide pools or control peptides (ViraFEST assay). These receptors have no identified antigens. The Oncomine TCR Beta short-read assay was what sequenced the DNA obtained from cultured CD4+ T cells. TCRdb reanalysed the PCR reads using MiXCR and keeps one entry per CDR3 protein. The sample includes 4,200 or so distinct CDR3 sequences, about 20% seen only once; the top ten take roughly 16%. Sequences were obtained from CD4+ T cells from blood, cultured in vitro. Every receptor here comes from a human donor who had recovered from COVID-19.

The rearrangement links TRBV5-6 to TRBJ1-6, with D tentatively TRBD1 (5 bases). The V gene's germline CDR1 is SGHDT and CDR2 YYEEEE. The CDR3 is made up of 16 amino acids. The germline V and J ends were trimmed by 4 bases and 6 bases, with 17 bases remaining between them. The CDR3 loop is CASSLVRGISNSPLHF. CDR3 coding DNA: TGTGCCAGCAGCCTGGTTCGGGGGATTTCTAATTCACCCCTCCACTTT.

This clonotype was seen a few times. The chain has TRBV30 and TRBJ1-5, with D hard to call. CDR1 and CDR2 from the germline V gene are GTSNPN and SVGIG (reference sequence). The CDR3 is 12 amino acids. The V end lost 0 bases, the J end lost 7 bases, and 7 bases lay between the germline ends. CDR3 sequence: CAWSVGVQPQHF. CDR3 nucleotide sequence: TGTGCCTGGAGTGTAGGCGTACAGCCCCAGCATTTT.

CDR3 coding DNA: TGTGCCAGCAGTAGAGAGGGCAATCAGCCCCAGCATTTT. Its protein product is CASSREGNQPQHF. The chain has TRBV27 and TRBJ1-5, with D unclear. The germline gives CDR1 MNHEY, CDR2 SMNVEV (reference sequence). Trimming left V 5 bases short and J 2 bases short, with 7 bases between. CDR3 length equals 13 residues.

The V and J genes are TRBV2 and TRBJ1-1; the D is unclear. The V gene lost 7 bases and the J gene lost 10 bases, with 22 bases spanning the gap. The germline CDR1 and CDR2 sequences are SNHLY and FYNNEI. The CDR3 contains 14 residues. The DNA for the CDR3 is TGTGCCAGCATCGAGAGCGACCACCCCCGGGGAGCTTTCTTT. As protein: CASIESDHPRGAFF.

This clonotype was counted a few times. The CDR3 DNA sequence: TGTGCCTGGGGTCCGCCGCGGACAGGGTTTGGAGAGACCCAGTACTTC. It is translated as CAWGPPRTGFGETQYF. The chain couples TRBV30 to TRBJ2-5, with TRBD1 matching 8 bases. Germline lookup yields CDR1 GTSNPN and CDR2 SVGIG (reference sequence). This CDR3 region has 16 residues. V shed 5 bases, J shed 4 bases, and the junction held 15 bases outside the gene matches.

This clonotype was counted only a few times. The chain links TRBV9 to TRBJ2-3; TRBD2 matches at 14 bases. Trimming took 2 bases from V and 0 from J; bases not matched to a gene: 2. Germline CDR1 is SGDLS and CDR2 is YYNGEE. This CDR3 contains 17 residues. CDR3 sequence: CASSVTSGGASTDTQYF. CDR3 coding DNA: TGTGCCAGCAGCGTGACTAGCGGGGGGGCGAGCACAGATACGCAGTATTTT.

This clonotype showed up just a few times. This chain connects TRBV6-1 to TRBJ2-2, with 8 bases identical to TRBD2. After removal of 6 bases from V and 0 bases from J, the junction contained 6 bases not matched to a gene. There are 16 residues in the CDR3. Per germline, CDR1 MNHNS and CDR2 SASEGT. The CDR3 nucleotides read TGTGCCAGCAGGTTTAGCGGGGCCGCGAACACCGGGGAGCTGTTTTTT. Translated: CASRFSGAANTGELFF.

The chain employs TRBV7-9 and TRBJ2-5, with a weak D call TRBD1 (5 bases). The CDR3 totals 15 residues. Germline V lookup: CDR1 SEHNR, CDR2 FQNEAQ (reference sequence). Trimming shortened V by 5 bases and J by 8 bases, and 21 bases separated the two germline ends. CDR3 amino acids: CASSERTLQWGTQYF. In DNA form, the CDR3 reads TGTGCCAGCAGCGAAAGAACACTTCAATGGGGCACCCAGTACTTC. Combining the CDR3 with reference TRBV7-9 and TRBJ2-5 gives the whole variable domain DTGVSQNPRHKITKRGQNVTFRCDPISEHNRLYWYRQTLGQGPEFLTYFQNEAQLEKSRLLSDRFSAERPKGSFSTLEIQRTEQGDSAMYLCASSERTLQWGTQYFGPGTRLLVL.

The sample holds a few counts of this clonotype. The chain links TRBV2 to TRBJ1-1; TRBD1 matches 9 bases. The V and J ends lost 8 bases and 0 bases, in that order; junction bases with no gene match: 1. The length of the CDR3 is 13 residues. The germline V gene has CDR1 SNHLY and CDR2 FYNNEI. CDR3 DNA sequence: TGTGCCAGCGGGACAGGGATGAACACTGAAGCTTTCTTT. Protein product: CASGTGMNTEAFF.

This clonotype is medium-sized. V and J are TRBV6-5 and TRBJ2-2, with 9 bases fitting TRBD2. V shed 4 bases, J shed 1 base, and the junction held 4 bases outside the gene matches. The CDR3 consists of 16 residues. Per the germline V gene, CDR1 is MNHEY and CDR2 is SVGAGI. The CDR3 protein is CASSSFSGGNTGELFF. The CDR3 bases are TGTGCCAGCAGTTCCTTTAGCGGGGGGAACACCGGGGAGCTGTTTTTT.

The chain couples TRBV11-2 to TRBJ2-7; 8 bases map to TRBD1. The CDR3 has 15 amino acids. Germline loops: CDR1 SGHAT, CDR2 FQNNGV. After removal of 3 bases from V and 3 bases from J, the junction contained 7 bases not matched to a gene. The CDR3 nucleotides read TGTGCCAGCAGCTTGGACAGGGTTTTGGTCTACGAGCAGTACTTC. Translating it yields CASSLDRVLVYEQYF.

The chain combines TRBV18 with TRBJ1-2, with D maybe TRBD1 (6 bases). The germline V gene has CDR1 KGHSH and CDR2 LQKENI. The CDR3 extends over 15 amino acids. The ends were cut back, 0 bases at V and 0 bases at J, with 8 bases in the middle. DNA of the CDR3: TGTGCCAGCTCACCACCGGACAGACCTAACTATGGCTACACCTTC. Protein product: CASSPPDRPNYGYTF. Looking up the rest from reference TRBV18 and TRBJ1-2 gives the full variable domain: NAGVMQNPRHLVRRRGQEARLRCSPMKGHSHVYWYRQLPEEGLKFMVYLQKENIIDESGMPKERFSAEFPKEGPSILRIQQVVRGDSAAYFCASSPPDRPNYGYTFGSGTRLTVV.

This clonotype was recorded a few times. The gene calls are TRBV7-2 and TRBJ2-5, with 8 bases identical to TRBD2. The CDR3 is 16 amino acids. Germline CDR1 is SGHTA and CDR2 is FQGNSA. The V segment lost 5 bases and the J segment 4 bases; nucleotides outside the gene matches: 12. The DNA for the CDR3 is TGTGCCAGCAGCCTCGGTGCTCGGGGGGGGAGAGAGACCCAGTACTTC. Translating gives CASSLGARGGRETQYF.

The genes are TRBV7-3 and TRBJ2-5; TRBD1 agrees at 10 bases. Trimming cost V 3 bases and J 0 bases; bases outside gene matches: 4. Germline V CDR1 and CDR2: SGHTA, FQGTGA. There are 16 residues in the CDR3. CDR3 loop: CASSFGTGDYQETQYF. The CDR3 region has the DNA TGTGCCAGCAGCTTCGGGACAGGGGATTACCAAGAGACCCAGTACTTC. Supplemented by reference TRBV7-3 and TRBJ2-5, the full variable domain reads GAGVSQTPSNKVTEKGKYVELRCDPISGHTALYWYRQSLGQGPEFLIYFQGTGAADDSGLPNDRFFAVRPEGSVSTLKIQRTERGDSAVYLCASSFGTGDYQETQYFGPGTRLLVL.

Only a few counts were recorded for this clonotype. The gene calls are TRBV5-1 and TRBJ2-3; D uncertain. CDR3 length: 15 amino acids. The V end lost 0 bases, the J end lost 3 bases, and 11 bases lay between the germline ends. Germline V gene sequence: CDR1 SGHRS, CDR2 YFSETQ. The CDR3, as DNA: TGCGCCAGCAGCTTGGCGATAGGGAAAACAGATACGCAGTATTTT. It translates to CASSLAIGKTDTQYF.

This clonotype has a handful of counts. This chain joins TRBV6-1 and TRBJ1-5; D gene uncertain. From germline, CDR1 is MNHNS and CDR2 SASEGT. Trimming removed 6 bases at V and 2 bases at J, with 8 bases between. The CDR3 totals 13 residues. The CDR3 bases are TGTGCCAGCAGAGGGTGGGGCAATCAGCCCCAGCATTTT. Its translation is CASRGWGNQPQHF.

This clonotype has more than one count but fewer than ten. This chain connects TRBV5-4 to TRBJ2-3; 8 nucleotides agree with TRBD2. This CDR3 has 14 amino acids. Trimming removed 4 bases from V and 2 bases from J; junction bases left unmatched: 3. Germline-derived CDR1 and CDR2 are SGHNT and YYREEE (reference sequence). This chain's CDR3 is CASSGTRNTDTQYF. As DNA, the CDR3 is TGTGCCAGCAGCGGGACTAGGAACACAGATACGCAGTATTTT.

There are a few counts of this clonotype. The CDR3 bases are TGCGCCAGCAGCTCACTAGCGGGGGGGCGTACGCAGTATTTT. It specifies CASSSLAGGRTQYF. V is TRBV5-1 and J is TRBJ2-3; 13 nucleotides align to TRBD2. The ends lost 3 bases at V and 8 bases at J; junction bases unmatched: 3. Germline V gives CDR1 SGHRS, CDR2 YFSETQ. CDR3 length: 14 residues.

This clonotype was seen a handful of times. The J gene is TRBJ1-2, the V gene TRBV6-1; no clear D. The germline V and J ends were trimmed by 0 bases and 5 bases, with 13 bases remaining between them. This CDR3 region has 15 residues. The germline CDR1 and CDR2 sequences are MNHNS and SASEGT. The CDR3 loop is CASSEATVTLYGYTF. The CDR3 nucleotides are TGTGCCAGCAGTGAAGCAACCGTTACCCTTTATGGCTACACCTTC.

This clonotype is labeled medium-sized (0.01 to 0.1%). CDR3 coding DNA: TGCGCCAGCAGCTTGGGAGACAGGGCAGATACGCAGTATTTT. Its protein product is CASSLGDRADTQYF. The V and J genes are TRBV5-1 and TRBJ2-3; 7 positions agree with TRBD1. The CDR3 is 14 residues long. Germline CDR1 is SGHRS and CDR2 is YFSETQ. V lost 0 bases, J lost 4 bases, and 2 bases stayed unmatched.

This clonotype was seen a few times. The chain recombines TRBV11-2 with TRBJ2-7, with 7 nucleotides matching TRBD1. Germline lookup yields CDR1 SGHAT and CDR2 FQNNGV. V lost 4 bases and J lost 3; bases outside the gene matches: 3. This CDR3 is 13 amino acids long. The CDR3: CASSSRTGYEQYF. The CDR3 DNA reads TGTGCCAGCAGCTCCCGGACAGGCTACGAGCAGTACTTC.